The clone carrying this TCR beta chain was recorded many times. Its matching antigen is unknown. The data originate from a study of naive and memory T cell subsets. The study, taken as a whole, reports: Naive and memory repertoire findings lacked a ground truth for validation. Possibly reflecting memory cells re-expressing CD45RA, a few larger clonotypes occurred in naive repertoires, especially CD8.

An equimolar mix of two oligonucleotides served as the beta constant-region primer for TRBC1 and TRBC2. The ligated cDNA underwent four PCR rounds using SP2 and nested alpha and beta constant-region primers. TCRdb used MiXCR to reprocess the UMI-ligation and nested PCR reads, holding one entry per CDR3 protein. The sample shows under 150,000 distinct CDR3 sequences, about a fifth of them seen only once. V lost 5 bases and J lost 6; bases outside the gene matches: 3. Germline V lookup: CDR1 DFQATT, CDR2 SNEGSKA (reference sequence). There are 11 residues in the CDR3. The clonotype comes from a human donor in good health. Sequenced sample: naive CD8+ T cells from blood. The chain combines TRBV20-1 with TRBJ1-1; 7 nucleotides agree with TRBD1. CDR3 nucleotide sequence: TGCAGTGCTTACAGGGGCGCTGAAGCTTTCTTT. It translates to CSAYRGAEAFF.